What follows are 32 T cell receptor beta chains derived from one specimen sequenced in a study of T-cell memory formation after mild COVID-19. In TCRdb, the 5' RACE reads were re-called with MiXCR into one record per CDR3 protein. The sample holds nearly 350,000 distinct CDR3 sequences; 13% are singletons and the top ten take about 21%. Sequenced: PBMCs or a T cell subset sorted from them (not recorded which). These receptors came from a man younger than 35 who had mild COVID-19 (a few samples of this study predate the infection). Cell type and time point are not known.

This clonotype was seen more than once but under ten times. The chain links TRBV5-1 to TRBJ2-3; 11 bases fit TRBD1. The J segment lost 5 bases and the V segment lost 4 bases, leaving 3 bases of the junction unmatched. Germline V gene lookup returns CDR1 SGHRS and CDR2 YFSETQ. This CDR3 has 14 amino acids. The CDR3 loop is CASSLGTGGDTQYF. CDR3 bases: TGCGCCAGCAGCCTGGGGACAGGGGGAGATACGCAGTATTTT.

This clonotype was found many times. The chain has TRBV12-3 or TRBV12-4 and TRBJ2-3, with 9 bases matching TRBD2. The CDR3 runs to 14 residues. With V trimmed by 6 bases and J by 4 bases, 5 bases remained unmatched. CDR3 residues: CASSLSGGSDTQYF. In DNA, the CDR3 is TGTGCCAGCAGCCTTAGCGGGGGATCAGATACGCAGTATTTT.

This clonotype was detected a few times. The J gene is TRBJ2-1, the V gene TRBV7-9; 13 nucleotides line up with TRBD2. Germline CDR1 and CDR2: SEHNR and FQNEAQ (reference sequence). This CDR3 has 15 residues. The trim removed 4 bases at V and 6 bases at J, leaving 3 bases unmatched. The chain's CDR3 is CASSSGLAGSNEQFF. The CDR3 region has the DNA TGTGCCAGCAGCTCGGGACTAGCGGGAAGCAATGAGCAGTTCTTC.

The CDR3 region has the DNA TGTGCCACCAGCAGAGCTCGGACTCTCGGGTACACCATATATTTT. Amino acid sequence: CATSRARTLGYTIYF. This chain joins TRBV15 and TRBJ1-3; D call uncertain. Trimming removed 1 base at V and 8 bases at J, with 15 bases between. This CDR3 is built from 15 residues. Germline CDR1 and CDR2: LNHNV and YYDKDF (reference sequence).

This chain uses TRBV7-8 with TRBJ2-7; D not certain. The CDR3 runs 13 residues. From germline, CDR1 is SGHVS and CDR2 FQNEAQ. V shed 4 bases and J shed 4 bases, with 11 bases lying between them. CDR3 region: CASSSRTSYEQYV. As DNA, the CDR3 is TGTGCCAGCAGCTCGCGGACGTCGTACGAGCAGTACGTC.

The chain employs TRBV18 and TRBJ1-4; no reliable D call. The CDR3 totals 14 residues. The germline V gene has CDR1 KGHSH and CDR2 LQKENI. Trimming stripped 3 bases from V and 0 bases from J, with 5 bases between. The CDR3 DNA reads TGTGCCAGCTCACCGCCCGCAACTAATGAAAAACTGTTTTTT. Amino acids: CASSPPATNEKLFF.

This clonotype was counted many times. The chain couples TRBV4-3 to TRBJ2-7, with D tentatively TRBD1 (6 bases). Trimming removed 3 bases from V and 5 bases from J, with 14 bases in between. The V gene's germline CDR1 is LGHNA and CDR2 YSLEER. CDR3 length equals 14 residues. The CDR3 nucleotides are TGCGCCAGCAGCCAGGAACAGGGTTCCGACGAGCAGTACTTC. It encodes CASSQEQGSDEQYF.

This clonotype appeared a few times. In DNA form, the CDR3 reads TGTGCCAGCAGCTCTCAGACAGTACCCAATCAGCCCCAGCATTTT. This sequence encodes CASSSQTVPNQPQHF. The V call is TRBV5-6, the J call TRBJ1-5; D is perhaps TRBD1 (5 bases). The CDR3 is 15 residues long. Trimming took off 3 bases at V and 3 bases at J, with 13 bases between the two ends. The germline V gene has CDR1 SGHDT and CDR2 YYEEEE.

The V gene is TRBV4-3, the J gene TRBJ2-3, with unresolved D. CDR3 length: 13 amino acids. Per the germline V gene, CDR1 is LGHNA and CDR2 is YSLEER. V was clipped by 0 bases and J by 7 bases, with 8 bases between them. As DNA, the CDR3 is TGCGCCAGCAGCCAAGAGATCCCAAATACGCAGTATTTT. Protein sequence: CASSQEIPNTQYF.

The V gene is TRBV12-3 or TRBV12-4, the J gene TRBJ2-1, with a weak D call TRBD2 (5 bases). CDR3 size: 14 residues. Trimming took 4 bases from V and 7 from J, leaving 14 bases between them. CDR3 amino acids: CASSSSGPGNEQFF. The CDR3 DNA reads as TGTGCCAGCAGTTCCTCAGGACCGGGGAATGAGCAGTTCTTC.

The chain has TRBV20-1 and TRBJ2-7; no definite D call. The V end was cut by 5 bases, the J end by 7 bases, with 21 bases between. CDR1 is DFQATT and CDR2 is SNEGSKA in the germline V gene (reference sequence). The CDR3 has 14 residues. Here the CDR3 DNA reads TGCAGTGCTGCACCGGGCTTCGGGTCTTGGGAGCAGTACGTC. Its translation: CSAAPGFGSWEQYV.

The V call is TRBV29-1, the J call TRBJ2-5; the match to TRBD2 covers 11 bases. The CDR3 is 12 amino acids. CDR1 SQVTM and CDR2 ANQGSEA come from the germline V gene. Unmatched junction bases numbered 3, after V lost 8 bases and J lost 4 bases. The CDR3 coding sequence is TGCAGCACTACTAGCGGGGGAGAGACCCAGTACTTC. It encodes CSTTSGGETQYF.

This clonotype has only a few counts. The genes are TRBV6-5 and TRBJ1-1, with D uncertain. V was cut by 0 bases and J by 7 bases, with 9 bases left in between. Germline loops: CDR1 MNHEY, CDR2 SVGAGI. This CDR3 is built from 13 residues. The CDR3 spells CASSYSAGREAFF. The CDR3 nucleotides read TGTGCCAGCAGTTACTCCGCAGGCCGTGAAGCTTTCTTT.

The rearrangement joins TRBV7-2 to TRBJ2-2, with D perhaps TRBD1 (5 bases). The CDR3 has 15 amino acids. The V end was cut by 5 bases, the J end by 0 bases, with 10 bases between. From germline, CDR1 is SGHTA and CDR2 FQGNSA. CDR3 DNA: TGTGCCAGCAGCCACAGGATTACGAACACCGGGGAGCTGTTTTTT. This translates into CASSHRITNTGELFF. The full variable domain, rest sourced from reference TRBV7-2 and TRBJ2-2, is GAGVSQSPSNKVTEKGKDVELRCDPISGHTALYWYRQSLGQGLEFLIYFQGNSAPDKSGLPSDRFSAERTGGSVSTLTIQRTQQEDSAVYLCASSHRITNTGELFFGEGSRLTVL.

The J gene is TRBJ2-1, the V gene TRBV28, with D perhaps TRBD2 (5 bases). CDR3 size: 16 residues. Trimming took 2 bases from V and 6 from J, leaving 17 bases between them. Germline-derived CDR1 and CDR2 are MDHEN and SYDVKM. As DNA, the CDR3 is TGTGCCAGCAGTTTACCCATCGGGGTCATCCCCAATGAGCAGTTCTTC. This codes for CASSLPIGVIPNEQFF.

The V and J genes are TRBV5-1 and TRBJ1-1; 7 positions match TRBD1. V gave up 3 bases and J gave up 1 base; unmatched junction bases: 6. The CDR3 consists of 15 residues. Germline loops: CDR1 SGHRS, CDR2 YFSETQ. This CDR3 reads CASSSTGKENTEAFF. DNA for the CDR3: TGCGCCAGCAGCTCGACAGGGAAGGAGAACACTGAAGCTTTCTTT.

V and J are TRBV4-2 and TRBJ2-5, with D maybe TRBD1 (5 bases). The CDR3 spans 14 residues. Germline assignment: CDR1 LGHNA and CDR2 YNFKEQ. V gave up 1 base and J gave up 3 bases, with 9 bases separating them. CDR3 residues: CASSQGDSKETQYF. CDR3 bases: TGTGCCAGCAGCCAAGGCGACAGCAAAGAGACCCAGTACTTC.

There are a few counts of this clonotype. V and J are TRBV12-3 or TRBV12-4 and TRBJ1-4; D not resolved. V gave up 6 bases and J gave up 5 bases, with 13 bases separating them. The CDR3 has 14 residues. In nucleotides, the CDR3 is TGTGCCAGCAGCCCCCCGGCGGGAAATGAAAAACTGTTTTTT. Translating gives CASSPPAGNEKLFF.

This clonotype was detected a few times. Written as DNA, the CDR3 is TGTGCCAGCAGCAGCGGGACAGGGTTGGATGGCTACACCTTC. Amino acids: CASSSGTGLDGYTF. The chain has TRBV7-6 and TRBJ1-2; 9 positions agree with TRBD1. Germline values: CDR1 SGHVS, CDR2 FNYEAQ. This CDR3 comprises 14 residues. The junction had 7 bases not matched to a gene; V was cut back by 5 bases and J by 6 bases.

The gene calls are TRBV4-3 and TRBJ2-3; no reliable D call. The CDR3 is 14 amino acids. V was trimmed by 0 bases and J by 2 bases, leaving 6 bases between them. Germline V gene data show CDR1 as LGHNA and CDR2 as YSLEER. CDR3 coding DNA: TGCGCCAGCAGCCAAGATCGTAACACAGATACGCAGTATTTT. It codes for CASSQDRNTDTQYF.

This clonotype has only a few counts. The chain couples TRBV29-1 to TRBJ2-1, with TRBD1 as a possible D gene (5 bases). The germline V gene has CDR1 SQVTM and CDR2 ANQGSEA. Between the trimmed V and J ends, which lost 7 bases and 8 bases, there was a span of 18 bases. CDR3 length: 13 amino acids. The CDR3: CSAHRPGPDEQFF. CDR3 nucleotides: TGCAGCGCCCACAGGCCAGGCCCCGATGAGCAGTTCTTC.

The chain has TRBV7-2 and TRBJ2-1, with 7 bases fitting TRBD2. Germline CDR1 reads SGHTA; CDR2 reads FQGNSA. The CDR3 sequence is 16 residues long. The junction had 5 bases not matched to a gene; V was cut back by 1 base and J by 2 bases. CDR3: CASSLGLGGAYNEQFF. DNA of the CDR3: TGTGCCAGCAGCTTAGGCCTGGGAGGGGCCTACAATGAGCAGTTCTTC.

This clonotype was counted only a few times. V and J are TRBV28 and TRBJ1-2; weak D call: TRBD1 (5 bases). Germline CDR1 reads MDHEN; CDR2 reads SYDVKM. V lost 7 bases to trimming and J lost 6 bases, with 12 bases between them. The CDR3 totals 12 residues. CDR3 sequence reads: CASNVRGHGYTF. In DNA, the CDR3 is TGTGCCAGCAACGTGAGGGGCCATGGCTACACCTTC.

This clonotype was seen more than once but under ten times. The chain links TRBV7-2 to TRBJ2-5; no reliable D call. This CDR3 spans 14 amino acids. Between the trimmed V and J ends, which lost 2 bases and 1 base, there was a span of 8 bases. Germline V gene lookup returns CDR1 SGHTA and CDR2 FQGNSA. CDR3 DNA sequence: TGTGCCAGCAGCTTAAGGTCCTCCCAAGAGACCCAGTACTTC. Protein: CASSLRSSQETQYF.

This clonotype was picked up a small number of times. This chain joins TRBV5-6 and TRBJ2-1; D perhaps matches TRBD2 (6 bases). The germline V gene has CDR1 SGHDT and CDR2 YYEEEE. The CDR3 has 15 residues. Trimming removed 1 base from V and 0 bases from J, with 8 bases in between. This CDR3 is CASSLLSGSYNEQFF. The CDR3 DNA is TGTGCCAGCAGCTTGCTTAGCGGCTCCTACAATGAGCAGTTCTTC.

This clonotype was seen a few times. The chain links TRBV5-1 to TRBJ1-3; D is perhaps TRBD1 (5 bases). This CDR3 region has 14 residues. Germline V gene data show CDR1 as SGHRS and CDR2 as YFSETQ. Trimming removed 4 bases from V and 4 bases from J, with 12 bases in between. The CDR3 sequence is CASSNRDVGNTIYF. CDR3 coding DNA: TGCGCCAGCAGCAACCGGGACGTAGGAAACACCATATATTTT.

This clonotype was detected a few times. The rearrangement uses TRBV11-2 and TRBJ2-5, with TRBD2 as a possible D gene (6 bases). V shed 4 bases and J shed 2 bases, with 14 bases lying between them. The CDR3 is made up of 15 amino acids. Germline assignment: CDR1 SGHAT and CDR2 FQNNGV. The CDR3 DNA follows: TGTGCCAGCAGCTCCGACAGTGGGAGGCAAGAGACCCAGTACTTC. It codes for CASSSDSGRQETQYF.

The chain employs TRBV20-1 and TRBJ1-2, with no clear D. Trimming shortened V by 0 bases and J by 5 bases, and 13 bases separated the two germline ends. This CDR3 contains 14 residues. Per germline, CDR1 DFQATT and CDR2 SNEGSKA (reference sequence). In nucleotides, the CDR3 is TGCAGTGCTAGAGATCCCGGGGTAGGGTATGGCTACACCTTC. It codes for CSARDPGVGYGYTF.

Only a few counts were recorded for this clonotype. The rearrangement joins TRBV30 to TRBJ1-1; possibly TRBD1 for D (5 bases). CDR1 is GTSNPN and CDR2 is SVGIG in the germline V gene (reference sequence). CDR3 length: 10 residues. Trimming cost V 4 bases and J 6 bases, with 6 bases left between them. CDR3 DNA sequence: TGTGCCTGGACAGGGTCTGAAGCTTTCTTT. This codes for CAWTGSEAFF.

The chain couples TRBV28 to TRBJ2-5; the D gene is possibly TRBD2 (6 bases). The CDR3 runs to 14 residues. V shed 11 bases and J shed 5 bases, with 21 bases lying between them. Germline CDR1 reads MDHEN; CDR2 reads SYDVKM. This CDR3 reads CAARWQGGGETQYF. CDR3 sequence (DNA): TGTGCCGCCCGTTGGCAGGGTGGAGGGGAGACCCAGTACTTC.

This sequence joins TRBV5-1 and TRBJ1-4; D gene uncertain. The length of the CDR3 is 13 residues. The ends were cut back, 3 bases at V and 5 bases at J, with 8 bases in the middle. The germline CDR1 and CDR2 sequences are SGHRS and YFSETQ. The CDR3 here is CASSSQINEKLFF. In DNA form, the CDR3 reads TGCGCCAGCAGCTCGCAGATAAATGAAAAACTGTTTTTT.

In DNA, the CDR3 is TGTGCCAGCAGTTACCGGCAGGGACCCTACGAGCAGTACTTC. Amino acid sequence: CASSYRQGPYEQYF. This chain links TRBV6-6 with TRBJ2-7; D might be TRBD1 or TRBD2, each matching 5 bases. CDR3 length equals 14 residues. The V and J ends lost 2 bases and 2 bases respectively, with 10 bases between them. Germline values: CDR1 MNHNY, CDR2 SVGAGI (reference sequence).